This TCR beta chain was observed in a study of Graves' ophthalmopathy and Graves' hyperthyroidism. Amplification of the TCR beta CDR3 regions used RNA transcripts (as template). Scientists carried out first-round RT-PCR using HTBI primers and then a second-round multiplex PCR. TCRdb ran MiXCR on the multiplex PCR reads and lists one entry per CDR3 protein. The repertoire holds around 1,000,000 distinct CDR3 sequences, with 35% to 45% as singletons. The CDR3 is 17 amino acids. Looked up from germline, CDR1 is SGHTA and CDR2 is FQGNSA. V was shortened by 5 bases and J by 3 bases, with 23 bases between the two germline ends.

The sample was peripheral blood or thyroid tissue (not recorded which). The TCR was taken from an adult man with Graves' hyperthyroidism. The chain couples TRBV7-2 to TRBJ2-7; weak D call: TRBD2 (6 bases). CDR3 in DNA: TGTGCCAGCAGCGACCGCCTTAGGGGACTCCCAATCTACGAGCAGTACTTC. The encoded protein is CASSDRLRGLPIYEQYF.